This TCR beta chain came from a study of blood T cell repertoires in COVID-19. Turning to the study itself: Collection of acute and convalescent COVID-19 samples took place in the United States, Italy and Spain.

This clone was detected only a few times. V lost 3 bases and J lost 0, with 9 bases in between. This CDR3 comprises 15 residues. Germline assignment: CDR1 MNHNS and CDR2 SASEGT. Authors' processing steps: Quantification of nucleated cells was approximated via reference gene primer amplification. The table came from immunoSEQ multiplex PCR; TCRdb's copy has only in-frame clones and leaves some out. V and J calls and clone size come straight from that table; D and trimming were deduced from the DNA. The repertoire holds tens of thousands of clones, with around 85% as singletons. The V gene is TRBV6-1, the J gene TRBJ1-3; TRBD1 is a possible D gene (5 bases). The sequenced sample consisted of peripheral blood. The clonotype originates from a human donor in a cohort sampled during active COVID-19. CDR3 sequence reads: CASSEGLYSGNTIYF. The DNA for the CDR3 is TGTGCCAGCAGTGAGGGACTGTACTCTGGAAACACCATATATTTT.